The sequence of this T cell receptor (beta chain) was determined in a study of beta chain features in type 1 diabetes. V lost 1 base, J lost 4 bases, and 8 bases lay in between. Germline V CDR1 and CDR2: GTSNPN, SVGIG (reference sequence). The CDR3 sequence is 13 residues long. The study reverse transcribed the entire isolated RNA, so it sequenced expressed TCRB transcripts. Roughly 3.6 million reads on average were seen across naive, central memory and regulatory T cell samples. Profiling relied on immunoSEQ multiplex PCR, and the TCRdb table lists in-frame clones only, not all of them. This sample carries under 450,000 clones, around 14% of them seen once, and the ten largest clones take roughly 0.036%. Points on this clone: Its antigen is currently unknown.

General study results and limits: Among patients, naive, central memory and Treg TCRB repertoires appeared more similar than among healthy donors. Shorter TCRB CDR3s, moderately but significantly so, were found in Type 1 diabetes patients in all four CD4+ subsets.

Sequencing was done on a sample of naive CD4+ T cells from blood. The source is a man aged 25 to 45 in good health. The V call is TRBV30, the J call TRBJ1-5; D is uncertain. The CDR3 DNA reads as TGTGCCTGGAGTGGAGCGAGGAATCAGCCCCAGCATTTT. It codes for CAWSGARNQPQHF.